This TCR beta chain was profiled in a study of tumor-infiltrating lymphocytes in primary liver carcinoma. The overall study: Primary liver carcinoma in the patients was surgically resected. Ranging in age from 30 to 69 years, the patients were men and women. Study outcomes and limitations: The study found tumor-adjacent and tumor-blood pairs overlapped less than tumor region pairs.

Alongside blood RNA obtained from unsorted whole blood, germline DNA was also extracted. There are 14 residues in the CDR3. CDR1 and CDR2 from the germline V gene are MNHEY and SVGEGT. Note on this clonotype: Its antigen is unidentified. This clone may be a read error of a much larger clone one base away.

From around 0.5 ug of total RNA, TCR beta-specific cDNA was reverse-transcribed using a constant-region primer. Three nested multiplex PCR rounds of slightly modified ARM-PCR generated TCR beta libraries. In the first two PCR rounds, TRBV1-TRBV30 forward primers were paired with a C-beta reverse primer, and each round lasted roughly 9 cycles. TCRdb re-called the multiplex PCR reads with MiXCR, one entry per CDR3 protein. The sample contains about 310,000 distinct CDR3 sequences, approximately 58% of which appear only once. The V gene is TRBV6-2 or TRBV6-3, the J gene TRBJ2-1; D unresolved. The specimen sequenced was peripheral blood. The sequence was obtained from a woman in her 30s with primary liver carcinoma and hepatitis B virus infection. This CDR3 reads CVSSSAVAYNEQFF. CDR3 coding DNA: TGTGTCAGCAGCTCCGCGGTGGCATACAATGAGCAGTTCTTC.